Shown below are 9 T cell receptor beta chains from a single sample sequenced in a study of shared T cell receptors in the human thymus. Assay used: immunoSEQ multiplex PCR; TCRdb lists only in-frame clones, some missing. The table has 630,000 or so clones, around 87% seen once. The same sample was also studied in work on human thymus T cells.

Sequencing was done on a sample of thymocytes. The source is a boy less than two years old with a congenital heart defect.

This chain links TRBV2 with TRBJ1-2; D perhaps matches TRBD1 (5 bases). The CDR3 covers 14 residues. V was pared by 6 bases and J by 2 bases, with 13 bases between. Germline-derived CDR1 and CDR2 are SNHLY and FYNNEI. As DNA, the CDR3 is TGTGCCAGCAGGAGGCAGACAGCAAACTATGGCTACACCTTC. Amino acids: CASRRQTANYGYTF.

This clone was seen only a few times. This chain uses TRBV19 with TRBJ1-2; D unclear. Trimming stripped 6 bases from V and 6 bases from J, with 11 bases between. This CDR3 is 12 amino acids long. Germline lookup yields CDR1 LNHDA and CDR2 SQIVND (reference sequence). The CDR3 loop reads CASRGRSDGYTF. The CDR3 nucleotides read TGTGCCAGTAGGGGCAGATCCGATGGCTACACCTTC.

This chain joins TRBV6-5 and TRBJ1-1, with TRBD1 as a possible D gene (6 bases). Germline CDR1 MNHEY, CDR2 SVGAGI. Trimming removed 5 bases at V and 4 bases at J, with 17 bases between. The CDR3 extends over 15 amino acids. The CDR3 DNA reads as TGTGCCAGCAGTCGAGAAGGACAGAAGCCCACTGAAGCTTTCTTT. Amino acids: CASSREGQKPTEAFF.

The chain combines TRBV4-3 with TRBJ2-2; no clear D gene. V was trimmed by 3 bases and J by 1 base, leaving 9 bases between them. This CDR3 is built from 15 residues. CDR1 and CDR2 from the germline V gene are LGHNA and YSLEER. The chain's CDR3 is CASSHRKENTGELFF. The CDR3 DNA reads TGCGCCAGCAGCCATAGAAAAGAGAACACCGGGGAGCTGTTTTTT.

The rearrangement joins TRBV4-1 to TRBJ2-3; 12 nucleotides agree with TRBD2. Germline assignment: CDR1 MGHRA and CDR2 YSYEKL. V shed 6 bases and J 3 bases; nucleotides not matched to a gene: 19. The CDR3 covers 20 residues. CDR3 DNA sequence: TGCGCCAGCAGGGCCAACACTAGCGGGAGGTGGTTAGCGCTTACAGATACGCAGTATTTT. Translated: CASRANTSGRWLALTDTQYF.

This rearrangement joins TRBV4-3 to TRBJ2-3; D remains ambiguous. The CDR3 totals 17 residues. Deletions cut 1 base from V and 0 bases from J, with 14 bases between. Germline V lookup: CDR1 LGHNA, CDR2 YSLEER. The chain's CDR3 is CASSQGPRMASTDTQYF. CDR3 nucleotide sequence: TGCGCCAGCAGCCAAGGGCCGAGGATGGCTAGCACAGATACGCAGTATTTT.

This chain links TRBV29-1 with TRBJ2-1; 11 bases are a match to TRBD2. CDR1 is SQVTM and CDR2 is ANQGSEA in the germline V gene. The V and J ends lost 5 bases and 8 bases, in that order; junction bases with no gene match: 23. The CDR3 sequence is 19 residues long. CDR3 protein: CSVFPGATAPSGRKDEQFF. CDR3 coding DNA: TGCAGCGTTTTTCCCGGGGCTACAGCTCCTAGCGGGAGGAAGGATGAGCAGTTCTTC.

The sample holds one count of this clone. The chain carries TRBV14 and TRBJ2-1, with 7 bases fitting TRBD2. The germline CDR1 and CDR2 sequences are SGHDN and FVKESK. This CDR3 contains 15 residues. Losses at the gene ends were 1 base for V and 4 bases for J; bases not matched to a gene: 4. The CDR3 reads CASSQVRGGYNEQFF. The CDR3 region has the DNA TGTGCCAGCAGCCAAGTTCGCGGGGGTTACAATGAGCAGTTCTTC.

Notes on this clone: A junction boundary mismatches the germline segment, possibly from a read error. Written as DNA, the CDR3 is TGTGCCAGCAGTGAGGGGGCGCAGGAGAATAAGGTAACCTACAATGAGCAGCTCTTC. Residues: CASSEGAQENKVTYNEQLF. This chain uses TRBV2 with TRBJ2-1; perhaps TRBD1 as D (6 bases). CDR1 is SNHLY and CDR2 is FYNNEI in the germline V gene. The CDR3 spans 19 residues. The variable domain in full, completed from reference TRBV2 and TRBJ2-1, reads EPEVTQTPSHQVTQMGQEVILRCVPISNHLYFYWYRQILGQKVEFLVSFYNNEISEKSEIFDDQFSVERPDGSNFTLKIRSTKLEDSAMYFCASSEGAQENKVTYNEQLFGPGTRLTVL.